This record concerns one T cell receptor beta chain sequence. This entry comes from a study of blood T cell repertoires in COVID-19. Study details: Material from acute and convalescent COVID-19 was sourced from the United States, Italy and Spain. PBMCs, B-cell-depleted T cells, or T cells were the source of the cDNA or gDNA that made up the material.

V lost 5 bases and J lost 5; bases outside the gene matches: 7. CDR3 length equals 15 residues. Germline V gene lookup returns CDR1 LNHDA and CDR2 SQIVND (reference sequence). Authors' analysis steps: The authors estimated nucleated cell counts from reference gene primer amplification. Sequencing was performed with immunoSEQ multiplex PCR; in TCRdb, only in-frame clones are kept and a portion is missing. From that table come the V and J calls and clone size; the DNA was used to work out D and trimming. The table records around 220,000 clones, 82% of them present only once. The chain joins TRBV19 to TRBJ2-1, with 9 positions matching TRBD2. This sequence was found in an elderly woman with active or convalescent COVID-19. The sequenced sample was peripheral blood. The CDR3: CASSSLAGRDNEQFF. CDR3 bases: TGTGCCAGTAGTTCGCTAGCGGGGAGAGACAATGAGCAGTTCTTC.